These T cell receptor beta chains were read from a single sample in a study of T cell responses to AZD1222 COVID-19 vaccine. Measured with immunoSEQ multiplex PCR; TCRdb has only the in-frame clones, and not every one. The profile shows approximately 150,000 clones, around 92% of them singletons. Here the sequenced sample was peripheral blood, taken after recovery from COVID-19. These receptors were collected from an adult who had recovered from COVID-19. Both conserved end residues are part of each CDR3. The D gene is left open where the match is weak. Clone size is shown for a subset of rows, as once, few, many or a class of expanded clone.

d_call	j_call	v_call	clone_size	cdr3_length	cdr3_aa	cdr3_nt
TRBD2	TRBJ2-7	TRBV4-1	NA	14	CASSQVGGSYEQYF	TGCGCCAGCAGCCAAGTGGGGGGGTCCTACGAGCAGTACTTC
NA	TRBJ1-1	TRBV10-2	NA	15	CASSERLPQNTEAFF	TGCGCCAGCAGTGAGCGGCTGCCTCAGAACACTGAAGCTTTCTTT
TRBD1	TRBJ2-1	TRBV19	NA	18	CASSSPPGTGGRNNEQFF	TGTGCCAGTAGTTCCCCTCCGGGGACAGGAGGTAGGAACAATGAGCAGTTCTTC
NA	TRBJ1-2	TRBV7-2	NA	14	CASSPSGLGYGYTF	TGTGCCAGCAGCCCCAGTGGTTTGGGCTATGGCTACACCTTC
NA	TRBJ1-3	TRBV9	NA	14	CASSVGHSGNTIYF	TGTGCCAGCAGCGTTGGCCACTCTGGAAACACCATATATTTT
TRBD2	TRBJ2-3	TRBV6-2/TRBV6-3	NA	19	CASSYASGTSGRAIYTQYF	TGTGCCAGCAGTTACGCCTCCGGGACTAGCGGGAGAGCTATATATACGCAGTATTTT
NA	TRBJ1-1	TRBV7-3	NA	14	CASSTSTGSTEAFF	TGTGCCAGCAGCACCTCGACTGGCTCCACTGAAGCTTTCTTT
TRBD1	TRBJ2-1	TRBV12-5	NA	15	CASGLGGTGNNEQFF	TGTGCTAGTGGTTTGGGGGGGACAGGGAACAATGAGCAGTTCTTC
NA	TRBJ2-4	TRBV7-9	NA	15	CASSFGSGAKNIQYF	TGTGCCAGCAGCTTTGGAAGTGGGGCCAAAAACATTCAGTACTTC
NA	TRBJ2-3	TRBV4-1	NA	15	CASSQVLGSTDTQYF	TGCGCCAGCAGCCAAGTCTTAGGGAGCACAGATACGCAGTATTTT
TRBD1	TRBJ1-1	TRBV11-2	NA	14	CASSLGQGLTEAFF	TGTGCCAGCAGCTTAGGACAGGGATTGACTGAAGCTTTCTTT
NA	TRBJ1-1	TRBV19	NA	14	CASSIPRGPAEAFF	TGTGCCAGTAGTATTCCACGGGGGCCCGCTGAAGCTTTCTTT
TRBD2	TRBJ2-5	TRBV5-4	NA	14	CASSSPGTRETQYF	TGTGCCAGCAGCTCTCCCGGGACTAGAGAGACCCAGTACTTC
TRBD2	TRBJ2-1	TRBV19	NA	16	CASSPQLGREAFEQFF	TGTGCCAGTAGTCCCCAGCTTGGGCGGGAGGCTTTTGAGCAGTTCTTC
TRBD2	TRBJ2-1	TRBV27	NA	16	CASQFTPSGSRDEQFF	TGTGCCAGCCAGTTTACCCCCAGCGGGAGTAGAGATGAGCAGTTCTTC
NA	TRBJ2-2	TRBV6-5	few	14	CASSLASNTGELFF	TGTGCCAGCTCCCTTGCAAGTAACACCGGGGAGCTGTTTTTT
NA	TRBJ1-3	TRBV7-9	NA	15	CASSLGRISGNTIYF	TGTGCCAGCAGCTTAGGCAGGATCTCTGGAAACACCATATATTTT
NA	TRBJ1-1	TRBV30	NA	11	CAWSVNTEAFF	TGTGCCTGGAGTGTCAACACTGAAGCTTTCTTT
TRBD1	TRBJ1-4	TRBV27	NA	16	CASSPGQGVFNEKLFF	TGTGCCAGCAGTCCGGGACAGGGGGTGTTTAATGAAAAACTGTTTTTT
NA	TRBJ1-1	TRBV5-1	NA	14	CASSLDRSNTEAFF	TGCGCCAGCAGCTTGGATAGATCGAACACTGAAGCTTTCTTT
TRBD1	TRBJ2-7	TRBV29-1	NA	12	CSVGTDLYEQYF	TGCAGCGTCGGGACAGACCTCTACGAGCAGTACTTC
NA	TRBJ2-5	TRBV5-6	NA	16	CASSLRGREVVETQYF	TGTGCCAGCAGCTTGAGGGGGCGGGAGGTCGTTGAGACCCAGTACTTC
NA	TRBJ2-2	TRBV24-1	NA	18	CATSDMGHISANTGELFF	TGTGCCACCAGTGACATGGGACACATTTCCGCGAACACCGGGGAGCTGTTTTTT
NA	TRBJ1-1	TRBV29-1	NA	11	CSGWVNTEAFF	TGCAGCGGATGGGTCAACACTGAAGCTTTCTTT
TRBD2	TRBJ2-1	TRBV4-2	NA	15	CASSQIAGSYNEQFF	TGTGCCAGCAGCCAAATAGCGGGGTCCTACAATGAGCAGTTCTTC
NA	TRBJ2-1	TRBV19	NA	13	CASSLRLGDEQFF	TGTGCCAGTAGTCTTCGTTTGGGGGATGAGCAGTTCTTC
TRBD2	TRBJ2-7	TRBV2	NA	15	CASSATSGRGNEQYF	TGTGCCAGCAGCGCAACTAGCGGGAGGGGAAACGAGCAGTACTTC
TRBD1	TRBJ2-1	TRBV27	NA	15	CASSPGTGVDNEQFF	TGTGCCAGCAGTCCCGGGACAGGGGTGGACAATGAGCAGTTCTTC
NA	TRBJ1-2	TRBV9	NA	13	CASSVVPGHGYTF	TGTGCCAGCAGCGTAGTGCCAGGGCATGGCTACACCTTC
NA	TRBJ1-1	TRBV5-1	NA	14	CASRLGDQNTEAFF	TGCGCCAGCCGCCTCGGGGATCAGAACACTGAAGCTTTCTTT
NA	TRBJ2-1	TRBV27	NA	13	CASSLGEYNEQFF	TGTGCCAGCAGTCTAGGGGAGTACAATGAGCAGTTCTTC